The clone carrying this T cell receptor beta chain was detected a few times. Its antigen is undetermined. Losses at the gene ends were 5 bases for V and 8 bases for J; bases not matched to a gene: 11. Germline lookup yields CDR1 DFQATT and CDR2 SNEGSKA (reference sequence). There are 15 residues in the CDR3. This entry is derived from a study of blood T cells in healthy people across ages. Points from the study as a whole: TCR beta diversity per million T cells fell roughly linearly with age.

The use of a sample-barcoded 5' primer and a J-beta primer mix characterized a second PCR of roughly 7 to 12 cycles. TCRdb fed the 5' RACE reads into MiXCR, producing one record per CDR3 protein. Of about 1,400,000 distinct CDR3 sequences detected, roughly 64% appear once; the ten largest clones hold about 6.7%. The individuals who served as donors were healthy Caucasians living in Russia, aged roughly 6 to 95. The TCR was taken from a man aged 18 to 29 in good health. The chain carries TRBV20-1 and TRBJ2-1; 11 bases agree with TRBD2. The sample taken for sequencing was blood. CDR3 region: CSALLLAGARDEQFF. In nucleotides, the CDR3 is TGCAGTGCTCTGTTACTAGCGGGAGCTAGGGATGAGCAGTTCTTC.